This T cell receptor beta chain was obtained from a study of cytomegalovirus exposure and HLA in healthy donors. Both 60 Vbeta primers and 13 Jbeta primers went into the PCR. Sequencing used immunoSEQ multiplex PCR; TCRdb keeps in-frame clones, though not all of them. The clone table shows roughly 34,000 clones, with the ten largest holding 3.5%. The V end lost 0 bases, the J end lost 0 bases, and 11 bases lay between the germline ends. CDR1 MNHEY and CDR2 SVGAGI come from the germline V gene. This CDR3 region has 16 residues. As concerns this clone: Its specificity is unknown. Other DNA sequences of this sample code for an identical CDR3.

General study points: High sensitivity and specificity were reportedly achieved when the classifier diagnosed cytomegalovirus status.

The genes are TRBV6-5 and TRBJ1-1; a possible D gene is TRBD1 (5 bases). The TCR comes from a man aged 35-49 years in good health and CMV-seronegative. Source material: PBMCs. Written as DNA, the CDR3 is TGTGCCAGCAGTTACTCGGGGCCAGGTCTGAACACTGAAGCTTTCTTT. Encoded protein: CASSYSGPGLNTEAFF.